The next 17 T cell receptor beta chains were all read from a single sample in a study of T cell changes during pregnancy in multiple sclerosis. Sequenced by immunoSEQ multiplex PCR; TCRdb stores in-frame clones only, minus some. The table records tens of thousands of clones, 90% to 95% of them present only once. The sample consisted of PBMCs, taken in the first trimester of pregnancy. The receptor source for this set is a female donor in good health, serving as a control in a pregnancy study. Some clones in this sample may be carry-over from other donors' samples.

This sequence joins TRBV4-2 and TRBJ1-1; possible D gene TRBD1, 6 bases. Germline V gene lookup returns CDR1 LGHNA and CDR2 YNFKEQ. V was shortened by 2 bases and J by 6 bases, with 13 bases between the two germline ends. CDR3 length: 14 residues. CDR3 sequence: CASSQPDDRPEAFF. The DNA for the CDR3 is TGTGCCAGCAGCCAACCGGACGACAGGCCTGAAGCTTTCTTT.

The rearrangement links TRBV7-8 to TRBJ1-6, with TRBD1 matching over 8 bases. The CDR3 runs to 14 residues. Germline lookup yields CDR1 SGHVS and CDR2 FQNEAQ. V trimming: 6 bases; J trimming: 7 bases; junction bases outside the gene matches: 5. CDR3 nucleotide sequence: TGTGCCAGCAGGATACAGGGGGGCAATTCACCCCTCCACTTT. Translation gives CASRIQGGNSPLHF.

The chain links TRBV5-4 to TRBJ1-5; TRBD1 aligns across 8 bases. The CDR3 loop spans 15 amino acids. Per germline, CDR1 SGHNT and CDR2 YYREEE (reference sequence). The V and J ends lost 4 bases and 0 bases, in that order; junction bases with no gene match: 3. The CDR3 DNA reads TGTGCCAGCAGCATGGGACAGGATAGCAATCAGCCCCAGCATTTT. It codes for CASSMGQDSNQPQHF.

V is TRBV4-1 and J is TRBJ2-7; 7 bases fit TRBD1. The V and J ends lost 2 bases and 0 bases, in that order; junction bases with no gene match: 1. The CDR3 extends over 14 amino acids. Germline V gives CDR1 MGHRA, CDR2 YSYEKL. The CDR3 is CASSQNRGSYEQYF. In nucleotides, the CDR3 is TGCGCCAGCAGCCAAAACAGGGGCTCCTACGAGCAGTACTTC.

The chain combines TRBV5-8 with TRBJ2-1, with D possibly TRBD2 on 6 matching bases. This CDR3 has 15 residues. V was trimmed by 3 bases and J by 0 bases, leaving 10 bases between them. Germline values: CDR1 SGHTS, CDR2 YDEGEE. The chain's CDR3 is CASSSGLASYNEQFF. CDR3 DNA sequence: TGTGCCAGCAGCTCGGGACTGGCCTCCTACAATGAGCAGTTCTTC.

The chain carries TRBV7-6 and TRBJ2-1; 8 nucleotides align to TRBD1. This CDR3 region has 14 residues. From germline, CDR1 is SGHVS and CDR2 FNYEAQ. With 5 bases clipped from V and 3 bases from J, the junction kept 3 bases outside the gene matches. CDR3 bases: TGTGCCAGCAGCGACACAGGGGGCTACAATGAGCAGTTCTTC. It encodes CASSDTGGYNEQFF.

The genes are TRBV15 and TRBJ2-1, with 9 bases identical to TRBD2. Germline V CDR1 and CDR2: LNHNV, YYDKDF (reference sequence). The trim removed 0 bases at V and 9 bases at J, leaving 9 bases unmatched. CDR3 size: 16 residues. The CDR3 is CATSRDWAGGGIEQFF. The CDR3 bases are TGTGCCACCAGCAGAGATTGGGCGGGAGGGGGAATTGAGCAGTTCTTC. Full variable domain (remainder filled in from reference TRBV15 and TRBJ2-1): DAMVIQNPRYQVTQFGKPVTLSCSQTLNHNVMYWYQQKSSQAPKLLFHYYDKDFNNEADTPDNFQSRRPNTSFCFLDIRSPGLGDTAMYLCATSRDWAGGGIEQFFGPGTRLTVL.

Relative to its sample, this clone is medium-sized. The chain has TRBV5-6 and TRBJ2-7; TRBD1 is a possible D gene (6 bases). The germline gives CDR1 SGHDT, CDR2 YYEEEE. V lost 1 base, J lost 4 bases, and 12 bases lay in between. The CDR3 has 14 residues. The CDR3 here is CASSLIHREYEQYF. The CDR3 DNA sequence: TGTGCCAGCAGCTTGATTCACAGGGAGTACGAGCAGTACTTC.

The chain is built from TRBV28 and TRBJ1-3; possible D gene TRBD1, 5 bases. CDR1 and CDR2 (germline): MDHEN, SYDVKM. This CDR3 region has 14 residues. V was shortened by 7 bases and J by 4 bases, with 14 bases between the two germline ends. The CDR3 DNA sequence: TGTGCCAGCATTACCAGGGAGGACGGAAACACCATATATTTT. It is translated as CASITREDGNTIYF.

This clone appeared a single time. The CDR3 sequence is CATSREYTGNTIYF. CDR3 DNA sequence: TGTGCCACCAGCAGAGAGTACACAGGAAACACCATATATTTT. The chain recombines TRBV15 with TRBJ1-3; unclear D gene. CDR3 length equals 14 residues. V shed 0 bases and J shed 4 bases, with 7 bases lying between them. Germline CDR1 and CDR2: LNHNV and YYDKDF (reference sequence). Combining the CDR3 with reference TRBV15 and TRBJ1-3 gives the whole variable domain DAMVIQNPRYQVTQFGKPVTLSCSQTLNHNVMYWYQQKSSQAPKLLFHYYDKDFNNEADTPDNFQSRRPNTSFCFLDIRSPGLGDTAMYLCATSREYTGNTIYFGEGSWLTVV.

This sequence joins TRBV28 and TRBJ1-1, with 7 bases aligning to TRBD1. Losses at the gene ends were 6 bases for V and 12 bases for J; bases not matched to a gene: 4. The CDR3 sequence is 10 residues long. Germline V gene data show CDR1 as MDHEN and CDR2 as SYDVKM. The CDR3 region has the DNA TGTGCCAGCAGCGGGACAGTGACTTTCTTT. Amino acids: CASSGTVTFF. Drawing the rest from reference TRBV28 and TRBJ1-1, the complete variable domain is DVKVTQSSRYLVKRTGEKVFLECVQDMDHENMFWYRQDPGLGLRLIYFSYDVKMKEKGDIPEGYSVSREKKERFSLILESASTNQTSMYLCASSGTVTFFGQGTRLTVV.

The rearrangement links TRBV6-5 to TRBJ1-1; weak D call: TRBD1 (5 bases). Trimming cost V 5 bases and J 1 base, with 8 bases left between them. Germline CDR1 reads MNHEY; CDR2 reads SVGAGI. The CDR3 sequence is 13 residues long. Here the CDR3 DNA reads TGTGCCAGCAGTCGCGGGGGGAACACTGAAGCTTTCTTT. Protein: CASSRGGNTEAFF.

The V gene is TRBV11-2, the J gene TRBJ2-1, with 10 bases fitting TRBD2. Per germline, CDR1 SGHAT and CDR2 FQNNGV. The CDR3 covers 19 residues. V lost 1 base to trimming and J lost 0 bases; unmatched junction nucleotides: 9. The CDR3: CASSLVVTSGRSSYNEQFF. The CDR3 DNA sequence: TGTGCCAGCAGCTTAGTGGTGACTAGCGGGCGGAGCTCCTACAATGAGCAGTTCTTC.

V usage is TRBV27 and J usage is TRBJ2-5, with D possibly TRBD2 on 5 matching bases. With 0 bases removed from V and 3 bases from J, the gap between germline ends came to 14 bases. CDR1 is MNHEY and CDR2 is SMNVEV in the germline V gene (reference sequence). The CDR3 is 16 residues long. The DNA for the CDR3 is TGTGCCAGCAGTTTATCGATTATGGACTTCGAAGAGACCCAGTACTTC. This encodes CASSLSIMDFEETQYF.

This chain uses TRBV10-2 with TRBJ1-2; a possible D gene is TRBD1 (5 bases). This CDR3 spans 15 amino acids. Trimming shortened V by 0 bases and J by 0 bases, and 8 bases separated the two germline ends. From germline, CDR1 is WSHSY and CDR2 SAAADI. CDR3 loop: CASSESSGTNYGYTF. CDR3 nucleotides: TGCGCCAGCAGTGAGTCATCAGGGACTAACTATGGCTACACCTTC.

This chain connects TRBV28 to TRBJ1-3; a weak D match, TRBD1 (5 bases). V was cut by 1 base and J by 2 bases, with 6 bases left in between. Germline V CDR1 and CDR2: MDHEN, SYDVKM. CDR3 length: 14 residues. The CDR3 reads CASSLSRAGNTIYF. In DNA, the CDR3 is TGTGCCAGCAGTTTATCCAGGGCTGGAAACACCATATATTTT.

The J gene is TRBJ2-5, the V gene TRBV4-2, with D possibly matching TRBD2 (7 bases). The V gene's germline CDR1 is LGHNA and CDR2 YNFKEQ. Trimming took 0 bases from V and 4 from J, leaving 15 bases between them. CDR3 length: 16 amino acids. The CDR3, as DNA: TGTGCCAGCAGCCAAGAAAGGGGGACTATGACAGAGACCCAGTACTTC. Its translation is CASSQERGTMTETQYF.